This TCR beta chain was sequenced in a study of cytomegalovirus exposure and HLA in healthy donors. The wider study: Approximately 85 million unique TCRs from HLA-typed donors were held in an early data release. Study-wide results and limits: It was reported that TCR beta sequences correctly inferred the HLA-A and HLA-B alleles for most subjects.

Comments on this clone: Its antigen remains unidentified.

Germline CDR1 is SEHNR and CDR2 is FQNEAQ (reference sequence). V lost 5 bases, J lost 7 bases, and 12 bases stayed unmatched. The CDR3 totals 16 residues. A multiplex PCR was run with 60 Vbeta primers and 13 Jbeta primers. The method was immunoSEQ multiplex PCR; TCRdb's version includes in-frame clones alone and lacks a portion of them. The table includes some 200,000 clones, over 75% detected once. The chain uses TRBV7-9 and TRBJ2-4, with 9 bases that match TRBD1. This receptor was identified in a man aged 35 to 55 in good health and CMV-seropositive. The specimen sequenced was PBMCs. This CDR3 is CASSAPTTGGSNIQYF. As DNA, the CDR3 is TGTGCCAGCAGCGCGCCAACTACAGGGGGCTCGAACATTCAGTACTTC.